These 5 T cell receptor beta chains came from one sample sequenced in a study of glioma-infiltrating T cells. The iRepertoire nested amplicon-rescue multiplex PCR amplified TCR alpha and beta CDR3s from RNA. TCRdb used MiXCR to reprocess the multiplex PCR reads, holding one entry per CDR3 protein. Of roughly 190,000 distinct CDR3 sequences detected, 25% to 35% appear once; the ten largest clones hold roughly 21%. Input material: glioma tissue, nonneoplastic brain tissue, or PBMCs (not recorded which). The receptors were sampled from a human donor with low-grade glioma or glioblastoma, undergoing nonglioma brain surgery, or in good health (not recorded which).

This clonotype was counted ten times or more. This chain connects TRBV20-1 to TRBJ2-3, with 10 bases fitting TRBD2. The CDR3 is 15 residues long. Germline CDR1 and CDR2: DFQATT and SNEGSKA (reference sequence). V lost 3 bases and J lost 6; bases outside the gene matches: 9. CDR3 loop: CSASGTSGKEDTQYF. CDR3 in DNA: TGCAGTGCTAGTGGTACTAGCGGGAAGGAGGATACGCAGTATTTT.

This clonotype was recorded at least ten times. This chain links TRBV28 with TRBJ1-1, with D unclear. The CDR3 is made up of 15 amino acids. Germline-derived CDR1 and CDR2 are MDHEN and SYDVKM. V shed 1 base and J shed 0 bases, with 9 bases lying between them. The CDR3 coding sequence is TGTGCCAGCAGTTTATTTCGGCTGTTGAACACTGAAGCTTTCTTT. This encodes CASSLFRLLNTEAFF.

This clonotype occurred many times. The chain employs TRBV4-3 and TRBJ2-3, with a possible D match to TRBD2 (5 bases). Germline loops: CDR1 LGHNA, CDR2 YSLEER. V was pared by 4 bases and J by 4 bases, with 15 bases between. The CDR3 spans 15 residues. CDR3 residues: CASSLQEGRSDTQYF. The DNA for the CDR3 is TGCGCCAGCAGCCTGCAAGAGGGAAGGTCAGATACGCAGTATTTT.

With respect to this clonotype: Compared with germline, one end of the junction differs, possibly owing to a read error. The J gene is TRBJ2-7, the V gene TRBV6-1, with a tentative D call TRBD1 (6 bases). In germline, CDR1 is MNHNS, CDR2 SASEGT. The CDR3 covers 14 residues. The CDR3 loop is CASSDRPIGYEQYF. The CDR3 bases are TGTGCCAGCAGCGACAGGCCTATTGGGTACGAGCAGTACTTT.

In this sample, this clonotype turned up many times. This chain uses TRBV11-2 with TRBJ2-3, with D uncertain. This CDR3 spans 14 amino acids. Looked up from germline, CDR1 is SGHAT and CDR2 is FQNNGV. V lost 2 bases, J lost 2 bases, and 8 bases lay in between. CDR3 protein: CASSLFTHTDTQYF. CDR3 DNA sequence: TGTGCCAGCAGCTTATTCACCCACACAGATACGCAGTATTTT.